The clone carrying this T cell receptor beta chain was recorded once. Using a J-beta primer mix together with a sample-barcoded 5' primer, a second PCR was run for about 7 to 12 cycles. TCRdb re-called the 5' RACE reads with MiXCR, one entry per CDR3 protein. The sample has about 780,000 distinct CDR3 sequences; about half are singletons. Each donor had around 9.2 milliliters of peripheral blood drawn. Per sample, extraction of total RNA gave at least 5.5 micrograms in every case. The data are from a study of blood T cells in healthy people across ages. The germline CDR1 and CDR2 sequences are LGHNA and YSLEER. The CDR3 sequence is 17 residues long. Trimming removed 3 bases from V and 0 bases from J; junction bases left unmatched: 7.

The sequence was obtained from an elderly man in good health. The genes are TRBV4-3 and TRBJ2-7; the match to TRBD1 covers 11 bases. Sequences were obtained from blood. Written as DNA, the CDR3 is TGCGCCAGCAGCCAGCTCACCGGGACAGGGGGCTCCTACGAGCAGTACTTC. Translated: CASSQLTGTGGSYEQYF.